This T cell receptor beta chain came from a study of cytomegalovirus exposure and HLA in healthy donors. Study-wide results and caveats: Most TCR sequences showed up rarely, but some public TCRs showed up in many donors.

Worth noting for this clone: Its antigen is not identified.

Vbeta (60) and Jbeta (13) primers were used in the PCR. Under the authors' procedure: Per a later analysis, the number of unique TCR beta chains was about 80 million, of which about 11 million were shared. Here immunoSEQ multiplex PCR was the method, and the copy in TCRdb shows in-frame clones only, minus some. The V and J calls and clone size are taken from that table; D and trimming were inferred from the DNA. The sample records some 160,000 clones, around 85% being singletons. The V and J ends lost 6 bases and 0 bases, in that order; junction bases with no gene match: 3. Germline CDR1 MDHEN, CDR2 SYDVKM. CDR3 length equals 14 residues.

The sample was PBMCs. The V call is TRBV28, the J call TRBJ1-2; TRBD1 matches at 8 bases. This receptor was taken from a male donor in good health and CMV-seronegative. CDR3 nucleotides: TGTGCCAGCAGGGACAGGGCAGCTAACTATGGCTACACCTTC. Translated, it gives CASRDRAANYGYTF.